The 7 T cell receptor beta chains in this list originate from one sample, sequenced in a study of chemoradiotherapy in HPV16-positive cancers. Produced via immunoSEQ multiplex PCR; TCRdb's table is partial and in-frame only. The profile shows tens of thousands of clones, approximately 90% of them singletons. The source material was blood, sampled from a patient who underwent chemoradiotherapy. The receptors were gathered from a human donor with HPV-associated anogenital cancer.

This clone was observed a single time. The chain has TRBV29-1 and TRBJ1-1, with D possibly being TRBD1 (6 bases). This CDR3 region has 17 residues. From germline, CDR1 is SQVTM and CDR2 ANQGSEA. Trimming left V 4 bases short and J 1 base short, with 22 bases between. The CDR3 DNA sequence: TGCAGCGTTGTATGGTTCGTGGGGGGACACCCGAACACTGAAGCTTTCTTT. Translated, it gives CSVVWFVGGHPNTEAFF.

V gene TRBV2 combines with J gene TRBJ1-3, with a weak D call TRBD1 (5 bases). Germline loops: CDR1 SNHLY, CDR2 FYNNEI. This CDR3 is 15 amino acids long. V lost 6 bases, J lost 0 bases, and 12 bases lay in between. Here the CDR3 DNA reads TGTGCCAGCAGGGCAGGGCGGCTCTCTGGAAACACCATATATTTT. It yields the protein CASRAGRLSGNTIYF.

This rearrangement joins TRBV9 to TRBJ1-4; no reliable D call. The CDR3 is 14 residues long. The V gene lost 0 bases and the J gene lost 5 bases, with 8 bases spanning the gap. The germline V gene has CDR1 SGDLS and CDR2 YYNGEE. The CDR3 region is CASSVGWGNEKLFF. The CDR3 DNA sequence: TGTGCCAGCAGCGTAGGTTGGGGAAATGAAAAACTGTTTTTT.

The chain uses TRBV9 and TRBJ2-5; TRBD1 might be the D (5 bases). With 2 bases removed from V and 5 bases from J, the gap between germline ends came to 19 bases. CDR1 and CDR2 from the germline V gene are SGDLS and YYNGEE. The CDR3 has 16 residues. The CDR3 DNA follows: TGTGCCAGCAGCGTCTCATCGGACACAGTGTGGGAGACCCAGTACTTC. Residues: CASSVSSDTVWETQYF.

The chain couples TRBV21-1 to TRBJ2-2; TRBD2, the table's D call, lacks a check against the DNA. TRBV21-1 is described as a pseudogene. The CDR3 loop spans 17 amino acids. This chain's CDR3 is CASSGGSQFPNTGELFF. The CDR3 DNA sequence: TGTGCCAGCAGCGGAGGGTCACAGTTCCCCAACACCGGGGAGCTGTTTTTT.

V is TRBV5-6 and J is TRBJ1-1, with TRBD1 matching over 7 bases. Trimming cost V 3 bases and J 1 base; bases outside gene matches: 3. This CDR3 is built from 14 residues. Germline CDR1 reads SGHDT; CDR2 reads YYEEEE. The CDR3 loop reads CASSSGTANTEAFF. Written as DNA, the CDR3 is TGTGCCAGCAGCTCCGGGACAGCGAACACTGAAGCTTTCTTT.

V and J are TRBV30 and TRBJ2-1; TRBD1 matches 7 bases. With V trimmed by 1 base and J by 7 bases, 10 bases remained unmatched. From germline, CDR1 is GTSNPN and CDR2 SVGIG (reference sequence). The CDR3 spans 15 residues. The CDR3 reads CAWSAHPGGINEQFF. CDR3 DNA sequence: TGTGCCTGGAGTGCCCACCCAGGGGGAATAAATGAGCAGTTCTTC.